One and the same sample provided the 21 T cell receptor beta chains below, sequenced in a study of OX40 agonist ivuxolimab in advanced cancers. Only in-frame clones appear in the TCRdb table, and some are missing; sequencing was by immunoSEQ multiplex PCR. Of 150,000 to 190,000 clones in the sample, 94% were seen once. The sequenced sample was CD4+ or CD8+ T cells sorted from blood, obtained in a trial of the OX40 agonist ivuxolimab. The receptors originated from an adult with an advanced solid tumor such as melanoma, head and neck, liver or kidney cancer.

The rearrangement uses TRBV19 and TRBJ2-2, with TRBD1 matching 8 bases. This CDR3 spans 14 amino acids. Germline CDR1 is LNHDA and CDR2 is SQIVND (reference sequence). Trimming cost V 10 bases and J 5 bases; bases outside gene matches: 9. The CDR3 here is CATQDRGGTGELFF. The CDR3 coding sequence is TGTGCCACCCAAGACAGGGGAGGTACCGGGGAGCTGTTTTTT.

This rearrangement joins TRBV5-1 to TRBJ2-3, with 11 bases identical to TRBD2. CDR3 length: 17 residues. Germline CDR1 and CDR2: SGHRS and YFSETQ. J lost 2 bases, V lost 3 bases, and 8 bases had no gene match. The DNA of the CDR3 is TGCGCCAGCAGCTCGACGACTAGCGGGACCCCCACAGATACGCAGTATTTT. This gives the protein CASSSTTSGTPTDTQYF.

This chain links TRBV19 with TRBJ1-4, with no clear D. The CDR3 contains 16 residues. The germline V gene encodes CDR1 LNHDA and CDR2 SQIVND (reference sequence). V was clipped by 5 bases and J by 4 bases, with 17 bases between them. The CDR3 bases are TGTGCCAGTAGTCCCCCGGCCCGGATGATTAATGAAAAACTGTTTTTT. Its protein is CASSPPARMINEKLFF.

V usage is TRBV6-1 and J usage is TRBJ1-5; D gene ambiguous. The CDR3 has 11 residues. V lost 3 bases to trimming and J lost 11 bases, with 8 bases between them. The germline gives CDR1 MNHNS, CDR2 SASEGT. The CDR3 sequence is CASSDAVTQHF. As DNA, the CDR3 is TGTGCCAGCAGTGACGCGGTGACCCAGCATTTT.

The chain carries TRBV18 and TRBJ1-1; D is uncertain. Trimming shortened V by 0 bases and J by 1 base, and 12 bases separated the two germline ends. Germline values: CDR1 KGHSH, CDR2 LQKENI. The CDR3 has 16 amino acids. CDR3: CASSPPNSQANTEAFF. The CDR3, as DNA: TGTGCCAGCTCACCACCAAATAGCCAGGCGAACACTGAAGCTTTCTTT. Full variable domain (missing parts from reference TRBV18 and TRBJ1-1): NAGVMQNPRHLVRRRGQEARLRCSPMKGHSHVYWYRQLPEEGLKFMVYLQKENIIDESGMPKERFSAEFPKEGPSILRIQQVVRGDSAAYFCASSPPNSQANTEAFFGQGTRLTVV.

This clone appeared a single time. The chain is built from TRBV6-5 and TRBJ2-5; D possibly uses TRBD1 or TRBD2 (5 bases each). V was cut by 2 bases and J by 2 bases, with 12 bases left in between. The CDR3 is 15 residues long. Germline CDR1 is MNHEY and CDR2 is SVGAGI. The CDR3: CASSYGGVGQETQYF. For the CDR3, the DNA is TGTGCCAGCAGTTACGGGGGAGTGGGACAAGAGACCCAGTACTTC.

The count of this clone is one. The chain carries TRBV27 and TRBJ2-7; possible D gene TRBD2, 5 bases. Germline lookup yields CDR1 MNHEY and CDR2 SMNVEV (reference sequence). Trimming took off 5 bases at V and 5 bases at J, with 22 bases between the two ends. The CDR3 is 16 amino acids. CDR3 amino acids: CASSPVYNRGLDEQYF. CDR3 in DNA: TGTGCCAGCAGTCCAGTCTATAACCGGGGTCTAGACGAGCAGTACTTC.

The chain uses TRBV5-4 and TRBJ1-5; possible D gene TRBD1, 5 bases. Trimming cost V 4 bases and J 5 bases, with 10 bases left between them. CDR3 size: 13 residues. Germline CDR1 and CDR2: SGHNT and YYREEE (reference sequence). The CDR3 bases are TGTGCCAGCAGCAAAGGGGTCGATCAGCCCCAGCATTTT. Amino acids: CASSKGVDQPQHF.

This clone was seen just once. The CDR3 DNA is TGTGCCAGCTCACCACTATCGGCGGGACAGGCCTTATCCTACGAGCAGTACTTC. This gives the protein CASSPLSAGQALSYEQYF. The J gene is TRBJ2-7, the V gene TRBV18; 8 bases match TRBD1. After removal of 1 base from V and 1 base from J, the junction contained 12 bases not matched to a gene. The CDR3 runs to 18 residues. Germline values: CDR1 KGHSH, CDR2 LQKENI.

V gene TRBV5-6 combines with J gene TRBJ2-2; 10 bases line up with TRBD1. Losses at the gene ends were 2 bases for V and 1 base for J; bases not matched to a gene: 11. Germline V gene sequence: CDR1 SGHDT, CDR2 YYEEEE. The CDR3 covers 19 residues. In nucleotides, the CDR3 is TGTGCCAGCAGCTTTACCACCCGGGGACAGGGGTTGAACACCGGGGAGCTGTTTTTT. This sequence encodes CASSFTTRGQGLNTGELFF.

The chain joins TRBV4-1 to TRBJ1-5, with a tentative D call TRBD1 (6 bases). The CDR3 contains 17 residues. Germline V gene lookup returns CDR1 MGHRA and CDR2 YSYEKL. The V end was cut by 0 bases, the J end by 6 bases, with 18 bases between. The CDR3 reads CASSQDPRGSGVQPQHF. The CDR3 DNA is TGCGCCAGCAGCCAAGATCCAAGGGGGTCAGGGGTTCAGCCCCAGCATTTT.

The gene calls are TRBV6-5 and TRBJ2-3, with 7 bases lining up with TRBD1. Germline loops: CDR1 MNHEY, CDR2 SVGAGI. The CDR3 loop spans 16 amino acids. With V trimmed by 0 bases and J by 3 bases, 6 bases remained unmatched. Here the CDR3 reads CASSYSDRLGTDTQYF. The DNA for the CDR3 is TGTGCCAGCAGTTACTCGGACAGGCTAGGGACAGATACGCAGTATTTT.

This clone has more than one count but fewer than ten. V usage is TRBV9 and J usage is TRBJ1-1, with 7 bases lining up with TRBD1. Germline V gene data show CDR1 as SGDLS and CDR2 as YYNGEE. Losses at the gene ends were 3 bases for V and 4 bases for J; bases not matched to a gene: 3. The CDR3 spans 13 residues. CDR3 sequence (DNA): TGTGCCAGCAGCGCTCCAGGGGGCACTGAAGCTTTCTTT. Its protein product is CASSAPGGTEAFF.

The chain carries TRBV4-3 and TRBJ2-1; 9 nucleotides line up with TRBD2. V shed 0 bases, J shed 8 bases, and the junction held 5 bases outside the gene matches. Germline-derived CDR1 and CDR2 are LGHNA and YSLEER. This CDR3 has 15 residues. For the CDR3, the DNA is TGCGCCAGCAGCCAAGAGCGGGAGGGTTTTTATGAGCAGTTCTTC. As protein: CASSQEREGFYEQFF.

The CDR3 loop reads CASSLEMQGTPLHF. In DNA, the CDR3 is TGTGCCAGCAGCTTAGAAATGCAGGGAACACCCCTCCACTTT. The chain has TRBV7-2 and TRBJ1-6, with D perhaps TRBD1 (5 bases). Trimming removed 1 base at V and 11 bases at J, with 12 bases between. This CDR3 is 14 amino acids long. In germline, CDR1 is SGHTA, CDR2 FQGNSA.

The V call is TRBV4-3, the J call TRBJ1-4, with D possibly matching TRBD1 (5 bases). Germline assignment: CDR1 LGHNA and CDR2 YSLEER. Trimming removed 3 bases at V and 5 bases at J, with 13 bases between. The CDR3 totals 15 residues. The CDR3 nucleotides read TGCGCCAGCAGCCACAGGGACGTGTTAAATGAAAAACTGTTTTTT. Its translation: CASSHRDVLNEKLFF.

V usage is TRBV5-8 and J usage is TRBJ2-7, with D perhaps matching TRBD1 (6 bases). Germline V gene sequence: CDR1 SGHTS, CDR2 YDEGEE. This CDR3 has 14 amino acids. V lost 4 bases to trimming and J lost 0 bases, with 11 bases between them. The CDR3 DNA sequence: TGTGCCAGCAGCGCGGACAGAAACTCCTACGAGCAGTACTTC. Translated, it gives CASSADRNSYEQYF.

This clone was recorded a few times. CDR3 DNA: TGTGCCAGTACTCAGGGTAGCAATCAGCCCCAGCATTTT. The encoded protein is CASTQGSNQPQHF. The V and J genes are TRBV19 and TRBJ1-5, with D tentatively TRBD1 (5 bases). Trimming cost V 7 bases and J 0 bases, with 7 bases left between them. Germline V lookup: CDR1 LNHDA, CDR2 SQIVND (reference sequence). The CDR3 runs 13 residues.

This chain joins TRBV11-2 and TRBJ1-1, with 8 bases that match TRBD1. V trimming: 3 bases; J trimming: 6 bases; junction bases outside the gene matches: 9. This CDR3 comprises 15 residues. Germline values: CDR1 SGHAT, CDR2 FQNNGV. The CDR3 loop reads CASSFSTGVSSEAFF. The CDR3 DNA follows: TGTGCCAGCAGCTTCTCGACAGGGGTCTCCTCTGAAGCTTTCTTT.

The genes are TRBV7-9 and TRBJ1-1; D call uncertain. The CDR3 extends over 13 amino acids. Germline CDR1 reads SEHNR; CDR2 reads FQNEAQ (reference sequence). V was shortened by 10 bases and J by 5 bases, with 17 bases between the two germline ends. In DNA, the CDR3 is TGTGCCACCCGAGCTCGGACTCGGACTGAAGCTTTCTTT. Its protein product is CATRARTRTEAFF.

The CDR3 is CASSSRGADLNEQFF. CDR3 nucleotide sequence: TGTGCCAGCAGCTCCCGGGGAGCGGACCTAAATGAGCAGTTCTTC. V and J are TRBV7-9 and TRBJ2-1, with D perhaps matching TRBD2 (5 bases). Germline CDR1 is SEHNR and CDR2 is FQNEAQ (reference sequence). Trimming removed 4 bases at V and 7 bases at J, with 17 bases between. The CDR3 contains 15 residues.